This T cell receptor (beta chain) was obtained from a study of vaccination effects on CD4 cells after COVID-19. For the study at large: Under the ViraFEST assay, PBMC were stimulated with viral peptide pools so that antigen-specific CD4+ T cells expanded. Sequencing was performed afterwards. Study findings and constraints: Researchers reported few convalescent patients and no early post-infection timepoints in the study.

The CDR3 is made up of 14 amino acids. Germline lookup yields CDR1 MNHEY and CDR2 SVGAGI. The ends were cut back, 4 bases at V and 7 bases at J, with 16 bases in the middle. Isolating CD4+ T cells followed approximately ten days of culture. People in the vaccine group had not been infected with SARS-CoV-2 before, and their nucleocapsid antibodies were negative. This clone was picked up a small number of times. No antigen is known for it. Sequencing used immunoSEQ multiplex PCR; TCRdb keeps in-frame clones, though not all of them. Here the sample spans about 72,000 clones, roughly four fifths being singletons.

Source: CD4+ T cells from PBMCs cultured without peptide, taken before COVID-19 vaccination. The chain links TRBV6-5 to TRBJ1-2, with D uncertain. This TCR was sampled from a human donor who received a COVID-19 vaccine. CDR3 amino acids: CASSSDPTAGGYTF. For the CDR3, the DNA is TGTGCCAGCAGTTCCGACCCGACCGCGGGTGGCTACACCTTC.